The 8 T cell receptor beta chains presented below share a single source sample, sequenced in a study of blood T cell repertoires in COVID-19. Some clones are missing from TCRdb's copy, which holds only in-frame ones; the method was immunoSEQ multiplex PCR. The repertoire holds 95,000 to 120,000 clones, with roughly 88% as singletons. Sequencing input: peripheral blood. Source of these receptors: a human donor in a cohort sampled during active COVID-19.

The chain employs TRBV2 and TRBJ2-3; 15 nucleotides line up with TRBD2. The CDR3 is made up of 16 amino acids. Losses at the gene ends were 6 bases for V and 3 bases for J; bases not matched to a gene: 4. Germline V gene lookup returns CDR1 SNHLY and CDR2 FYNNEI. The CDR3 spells CASSPGLAGGTDTQYF. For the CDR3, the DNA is TGTGCCAGCAGCCCTGGACTAGCGGGGGGGACAGATACGCAGTATTTT. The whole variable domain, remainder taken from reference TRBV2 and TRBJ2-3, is EPEVTQTPSHQVTQMGQEVILRCVPISNHLYFYWYRQILGQKVEFLVSFYNNEISEKSEIFDDQFSVERPDGSNFTLKIRSTKLEDSAMYFCASSPGLAGGTDTQYFGPGTRLTVL.

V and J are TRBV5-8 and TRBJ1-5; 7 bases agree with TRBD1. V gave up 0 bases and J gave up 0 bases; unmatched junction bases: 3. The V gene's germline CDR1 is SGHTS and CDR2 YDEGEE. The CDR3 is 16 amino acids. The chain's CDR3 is CASSLVGTDSNQPQHF. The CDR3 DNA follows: TGTGCCAGCAGCTTGGTCGGGACAGATAGCAATCAGCCCCAGCATTTT.

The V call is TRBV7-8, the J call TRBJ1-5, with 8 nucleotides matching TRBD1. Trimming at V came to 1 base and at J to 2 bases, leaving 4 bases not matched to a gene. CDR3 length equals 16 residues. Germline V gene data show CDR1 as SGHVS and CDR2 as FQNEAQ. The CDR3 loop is CASSLDRGTGNQPQHF. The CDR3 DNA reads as TGTGCCAGCAGCTTAGACAGGGGGACGGGCAATCAGCCCCAGCATTTT.

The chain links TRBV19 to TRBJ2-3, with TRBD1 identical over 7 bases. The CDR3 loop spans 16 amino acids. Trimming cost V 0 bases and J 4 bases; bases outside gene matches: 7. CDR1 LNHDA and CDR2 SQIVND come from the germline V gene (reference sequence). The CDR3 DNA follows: TGTGCCAGTAGTATAGATATAGGGCAGGGGGCAGATACGCAGTATTTT. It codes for CASSIDIGQGADTQYF.

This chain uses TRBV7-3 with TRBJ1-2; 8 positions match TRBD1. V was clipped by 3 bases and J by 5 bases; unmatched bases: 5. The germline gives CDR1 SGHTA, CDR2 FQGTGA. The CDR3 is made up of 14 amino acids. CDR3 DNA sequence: TGTGCCAGCAGCTTGACAGGGGATGGATATGGCTACACCTTC. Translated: CASSLTGDGYGYTF.

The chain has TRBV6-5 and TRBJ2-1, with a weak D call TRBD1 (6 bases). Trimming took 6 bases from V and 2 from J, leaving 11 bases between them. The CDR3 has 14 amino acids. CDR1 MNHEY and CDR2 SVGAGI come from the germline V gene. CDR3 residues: CASRQGAAYNEQFF. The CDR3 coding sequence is TGTGCCAGCAGACAGGGTGCCGCCTACAATGAGCAGTTCTTC.

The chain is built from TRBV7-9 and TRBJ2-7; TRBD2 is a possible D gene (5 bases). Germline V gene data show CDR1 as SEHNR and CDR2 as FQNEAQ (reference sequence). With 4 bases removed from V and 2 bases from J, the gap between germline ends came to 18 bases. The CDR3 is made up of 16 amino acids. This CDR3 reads CASSSRGGGGPYEQYF. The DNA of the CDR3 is TGTGCCAGCAGCTCCCGGGGTGGAGGAGGCCCCTACGAGCAGTACTTC.

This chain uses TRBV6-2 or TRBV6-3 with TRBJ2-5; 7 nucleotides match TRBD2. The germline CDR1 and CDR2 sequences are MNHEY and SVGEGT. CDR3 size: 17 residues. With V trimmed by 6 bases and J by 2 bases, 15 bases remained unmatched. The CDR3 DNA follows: TGTGCCAGCAGCCCTTACCGTCTAGCGGTACAGCAAGAGACCCAGTACTTC. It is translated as CASSPYRLAVQQETQYF.